This T cell receptor (beta chain) was identified during a study of breast tumors, draining lymph nodes, adjacent tissues. Findings and limits, study-wide: Compared with basal-like, luminal-like tumors shared significantly more repertoire with nontumor tissue. The data were judged consistent with most tumor T cells coming from lymph node and expanding in tumor. Tumors had less TCR diversity than lymph nodes, more than nontumor tissue. Tumor T cell lymph node origin was a supported hypothesis, not proven.

Breast cancer patients provided tissue from their axillary draining lymph nodes. TCRdb analysed the multiplex PCR reads with MiXCR anew, one entry per CDR3 protein. The sample records some 140,000 distinct CDR3 sequences, approximately 22% being singletons. The ends were cut back, 7 bases at V and 5 bases at J, with 9 bases in the middle. CDR1 MNHEY and CDR2 SVGAGI come from the germline V gene. The CDR3 contains 12 residues. This clonotype was seen at least ten times. The antigen is undetermined. Specimen: axillary lymph node tissue. This sequence joins TRBV6-5 and TRBJ2-1; weak D call: TRBD1 (5 bases). The sequence was collected from a female donor with breast cancer. Some clones in this sample may be carry-over from other donors' samples. This chain's CDR3 is CASNPGNNEQFF. In nucleotides, the CDR3 is TGTGCCAGCAATCCAGGGAACAATGAGCAGTTCTTC.